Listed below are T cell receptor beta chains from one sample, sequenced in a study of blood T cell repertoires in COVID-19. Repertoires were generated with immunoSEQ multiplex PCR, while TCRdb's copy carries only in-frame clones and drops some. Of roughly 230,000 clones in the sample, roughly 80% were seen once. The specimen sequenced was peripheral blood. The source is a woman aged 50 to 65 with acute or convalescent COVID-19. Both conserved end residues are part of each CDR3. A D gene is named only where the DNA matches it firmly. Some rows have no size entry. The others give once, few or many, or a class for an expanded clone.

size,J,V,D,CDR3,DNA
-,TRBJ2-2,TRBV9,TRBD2,CASSVSGGTTGELFF,TGTGCCAGCAGCGTTAGCGGGGGGACCACCGGGGAGCTGTTTTTT
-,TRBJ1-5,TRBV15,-,CATSRAGSSGHQPQHF,TGTGCCACCAGCAGAGCGGGGTCCAGTGGCCATCAGCCCCAGCATTTT
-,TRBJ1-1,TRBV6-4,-,CASSDSGHSTEAFF,TGTGCCAGCAGTGACTCGGGACACTCCACTGAAGCTTTCTTT
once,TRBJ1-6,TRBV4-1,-,CASSQTAQGVNSPLHF,TGCGCCAGCAGCCAAACCGCACAGGGAGTTAATTCACCCCTCCACTTT
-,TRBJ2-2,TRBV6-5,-,CASTSAGDGELFF,TGTGCCAGCACCTCGGCAGGGGACGGGGAGCTGTTTTTT
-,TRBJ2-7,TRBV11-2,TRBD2,CASSLEGLAGGKQYF,TGTGCCAGCAGCTTAGAAGGACTAGCGGGGGGGAAGCAGTACTTC
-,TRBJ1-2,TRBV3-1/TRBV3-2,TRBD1,CASSYPGQGTGYTF,TGTGCCAGCAGCTATCCGGGACAGGGGACGGGCTACACCTTC
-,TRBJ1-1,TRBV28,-,CASSLYGDLREPEAFF,TGTGCCAGCAGTTTATATGGGGATTTGCGGGAGCCTGAAGCTTTCTTT
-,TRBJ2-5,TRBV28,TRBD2,CASSFGLAGGYQETQYF,TGTGCCAGCAGTTTTGGACTAGCGGGAGGGTACCAAGAGACCCAGTACTTC
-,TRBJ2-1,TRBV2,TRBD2,CASSEGAGVGNEQFF,TGTGCCAGCAGTGAAGGAGCGGGAGTTGGCAATGAGCAGTTCTTC
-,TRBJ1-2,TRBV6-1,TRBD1,CASSEAGGLDYGYTF,TGTGCCAGCAGTGAAGCAGGGGGCTTGGACTATGGCTACACCTTC
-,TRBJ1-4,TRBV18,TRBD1,CASYPGTGVEKLFF,TGTGCCAGCTACCCCGGGACAGGGGTTGAAAAACTGTTTTTT
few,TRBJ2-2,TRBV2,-,CASSKDRNTGELFF,TGTGCCAGCAGTAAGGACAGGAACACCGGGGAGCTGTTTTTT